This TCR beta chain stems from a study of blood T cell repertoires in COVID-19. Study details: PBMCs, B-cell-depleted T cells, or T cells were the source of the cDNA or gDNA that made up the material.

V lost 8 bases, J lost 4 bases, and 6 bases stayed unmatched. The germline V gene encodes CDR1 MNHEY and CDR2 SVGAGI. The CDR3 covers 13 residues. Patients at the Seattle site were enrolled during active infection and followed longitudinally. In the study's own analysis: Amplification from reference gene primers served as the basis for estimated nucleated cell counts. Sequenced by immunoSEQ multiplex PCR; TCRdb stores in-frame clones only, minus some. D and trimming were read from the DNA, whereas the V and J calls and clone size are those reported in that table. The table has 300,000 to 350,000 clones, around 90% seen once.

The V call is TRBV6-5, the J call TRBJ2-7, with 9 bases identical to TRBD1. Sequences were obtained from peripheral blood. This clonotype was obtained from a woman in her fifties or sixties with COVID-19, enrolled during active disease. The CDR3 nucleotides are TGTGCCAGCCTGGGACAGGGATGGTACGAGCAGTACTTC. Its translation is CASLGQGWYEQYF.